A single sample gave rise to the 11 T cell receptor beta chains below, sequenced in a study of response to subunit inactivated influenza vaccine. Each CDR3 protein gets one entry after TCRdb re-called the RT-PCR reads with MiXCR. Seen here are approximately 680,000 distinct CDR3 sequences, about 15% observed once, and the top ten hold 11%. The sample was PBMCs from blood, taken 11 to 12 days after vaccination. These receptors all come from a man aged 45 to 65 who received an inactivated influenza vaccine.

This clonotype was recorded many times. This rearrangement joins TRBV6-1 to TRBJ2-1; 14 bases fit TRBD2. Germline-derived CDR1 and CDR2 are MNHNS and SASEGT. With V trimmed by 6 bases and J by 7 bases, 5 bases remained unmatched. The CDR3 covers 15 residues. DNA for the CDR3: TGTGCCAGCAGCAAAGGGACTAGCGGGAGTAATGAGCAGTTCTTC. Amino acid sequence: CASSKGTSGSNEQFF.

There are many counts of this clonotype. The rearrangement uses TRBV29-1 and TRBJ2-4; 8 bases agree with TRBD1. This CDR3 has 14 residues. The V segment lost 6 bases and the J segment 4 bases; nucleotides outside the gene matches: 8. CDR1 is SQVTM and CDR2 is ANQGSEA in the germline V gene. The DNA for the CDR3 is TGCAGCGTAGCCGGACAGGGTGAAAAAAACATTCAGTACTTC. The encoded protein is CSVAGQGEKNIQYF.

The chain recombines TRBV29-1 with TRBJ2-1; D is ambiguous. Trimming cost V 7 bases and J 4 bases, with 14 bases left between them. The CDR3 extends over 13 amino acids. Germline values: CDR1 SQVTM, CDR2 ANQGSEA. DNA for the CDR3: TGCAGCGGAAGGACGGACCCGTACAATGAGCAGTTCTTC. Protein sequence: CSGRTDPYNEQFF.

This clonotype was recorded a few times. The rearrangement links TRBV4-1 to TRBJ1-2; the match to TRBD1 covers 8 bases. Germline V lookup: CDR1 MGHRA, CDR2 YSYEKL. V was clipped by 8 bases and J by 4 bases; unmatched bases: 9. There are 14 residues in the CDR3. The DNA of the CDR3 is TGCGCCAGCTCAAGGACAGGGTTGAGCTATGGCTACACCTTC. It encodes CASSRTGLSYGYTF.

The genes are TRBV9 and TRBJ2-6; D possibly matches TRBD1 or TRBD2 (6 bases each). Trimming took off 0 bases at V and 2 bases at J, with 15 bases between the two ends. The germline CDR1 and CDR2 sequences are SGDLS and YYNGEE. This CDR3 comprises 18 residues. The CDR3 DNA reads TGTGCCAGCAGCGTAGTTCGCTCTGGGGGGCCTGGGGCCAACGTCCTGACTTTC. Translation: CASSVVRSGGPGANVLTF.

This clonotype occurred a few times. The rearrangement uses TRBV11-2 and TRBJ2-1; D may be TRBD2 (7 bases). This CDR3 has 19 amino acids. Trimming took 8 bases from V and 4 from J, leaving 30 bases between them. In germline, CDR1 is SGHAT, CDR2 FQNNGV. The CDR3 nucleotides are TGTGCCAGCGCGTTAGGGGGGGGAGTTTGGGAGCTGAGGTACAATGAGCAGTTCTTC. Its protein product is CASALGGGVWELRYNEQFF.

This clonotype was found a few times. The chain has TRBV5-1 and TRBJ2-3; no clear D. The CDR3 spans 14 residues. Germline V gives CDR1 SGHRS, CDR2 YFSETQ. V dropped 4 bases and J dropped 2 bases, with 11 bases sitting between them. The CDR3 DNA is TGCGCCAGCAGCCCGACCCCCTTCACAGATACGCAGTATTTT. Its translation: CASSPTPFTDTQYF.

There are a few counts of this clonotype. The V and J genes are TRBV6-2 or TRBV6-3 and TRBJ2-1; the D gene could be TRBD1 or TRBD2 (5 bases each). The CDR3 covers 13 residues. With 4 bases removed from V and 12 bases from J, the gap between germline ends came to 16 bases. CDR1 and CDR2 (germline): MNHEY, SVGEGT. The CDR3 protein is CASSWDLGQGQFF. Here the CDR3 DNA reads TGTGCCAGCAGTTGGGACCTGGGCCAGGGGCAGTTCTTC.

V and J are TRBV5-6 and TRBJ2-1; D is ambiguous. With 0 bases removed from V and 8 bases from J, the gap between germline ends came to 9 bases. Germline CDR1 and CDR2: SGHDT and YYEEEE. The CDR3 has 13 amino acids. CDR3 amino acids: CASSLGSAYEQFF. In nucleotides, the CDR3 is TGTGCCAGCAGCTTGGGATCTGCCTATGAGCAGTTCTTC.

This chain links TRBV6-2 or TRBV6-3 with TRBJ1-2, with no clear D. The V gene lost 0 bases and the J gene lost 3 bases, with 8 bases spanning the gap. The CDR3 contains 14 residues. Per the germline V gene, CDR1 is MNHEY and CDR2 is SVGEGT. The CDR3 nucleotides are TGTGCCAGCAGTTACTCAGAGATCTACTATGGCTACACCTTC. Protein sequence: CASSYSEIYYGYTF.

The table lists this clonotype with a few counts. The V call is TRBV12-3 or TRBV12-4, the J call TRBJ2-4; TRBD1 aligns across 9 bases. The CDR3 has 19 amino acids. V lost 6 bases, J lost 0 bases, and 15 bases stayed unmatched. The CDR3 nucleotides read TGTGCCAGCAGCACCGGGGAGGGACAGGGAGCCTTAGCCAAAAACATTCAGTACTTC. Translation: CASSTGEGQGALAKNIQYF.